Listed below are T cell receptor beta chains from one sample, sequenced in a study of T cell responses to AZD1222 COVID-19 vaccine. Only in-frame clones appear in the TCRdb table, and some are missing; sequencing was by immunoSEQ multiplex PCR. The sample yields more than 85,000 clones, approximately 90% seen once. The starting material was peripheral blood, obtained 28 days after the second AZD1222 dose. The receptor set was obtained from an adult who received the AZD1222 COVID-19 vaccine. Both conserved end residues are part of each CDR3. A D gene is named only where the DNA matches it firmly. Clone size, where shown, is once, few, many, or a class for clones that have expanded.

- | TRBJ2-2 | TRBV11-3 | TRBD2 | TGTGCCAGCTCAGGCGGGGGGGCGGTCACCGGGGAGCTGTTTTTT | CASSGGGAVTGELFF
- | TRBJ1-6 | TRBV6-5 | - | TGTGCCAGCAGTCCAGGGGATGTAGATAATTCACCCCTCCACTTT | CASSPGDVDNSPLHF
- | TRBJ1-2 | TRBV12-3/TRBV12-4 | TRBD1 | TGTGCCAGCAGTTTCACAGGGGAGGTCGGCTACACCTTC | CASSFTGEVGYTF
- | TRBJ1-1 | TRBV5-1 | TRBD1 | TGCGCCAGCAGCTTGATAGGGGGCGCGGACACTGAAGCTTTCTTT | CASSLIGGADTEAFF
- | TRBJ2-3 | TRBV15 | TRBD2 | TGTGCCACCAGCAGAGTGGTAGCGGGAGGGGATACGCAGTATTTT | CATSRVVAGGDTQYF
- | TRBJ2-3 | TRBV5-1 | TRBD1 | TGCGCCAGCAGCTTGGCACGACAGGGGGCGGCTAGCACAGATACGCAGTATTTT | CASSLARQGAASTDTQYF
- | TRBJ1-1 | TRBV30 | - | TGTGCCTGGAGTGTACAGGGCAGGGAGAACACTGAAGCTTTCTTT | CAWSVQGRENTEAFF
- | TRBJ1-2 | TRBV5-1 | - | TGCGCCAGCAGCTGGGACGGAGCTAACTATGGCTACACCTTC | CASSWDGANYGYTF
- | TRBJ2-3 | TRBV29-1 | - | TGCAGCGTTGAAGATGGAGGAGCTGATACGCAGTATTTT | CSVEDGGADTQYF
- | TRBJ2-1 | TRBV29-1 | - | TGCAGCGTTACCGGGACATCTTACAATGAGCAGTTCTTC | CSVTGTSYNEQFF
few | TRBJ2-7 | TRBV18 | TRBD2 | TGTGCCAGCTCACCACGACTAGCGGGAACCTACGAGCAGTACTTC | CASSPRLAGTYEQYF
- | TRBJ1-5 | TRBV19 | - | TGTGCCAGTACAGGGGTACTCTACGCTAATCAGCCCCAGCATTTT | CASTGVLYANQPQHF
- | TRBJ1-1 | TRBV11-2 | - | TGTGCCAGCAGCTTAGACAGGAACACTGAAGCTTTCTTT | CASSLDRNTEAFF
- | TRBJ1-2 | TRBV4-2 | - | TGTGCCAGCAGCCAAGACAGGGACTATGGCTACACCTTC | CASSQDRDYGYTF
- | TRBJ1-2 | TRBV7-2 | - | TGTGCCAGCAGCTCCCTGGGACTGAGGAACTATGGCTACACCTTC | CASSSLGLRNYGYTF
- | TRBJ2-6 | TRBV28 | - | TGTGCCAGCAGGGTTCAGGGCTCTGGGGCCAACGTCCTGACTTTC | CASRVQGSGANVLTF
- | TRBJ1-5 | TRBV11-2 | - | TGTGCCAGCAGCTTTCAGGTTGATCAGCCCCAGCATTTT | CASSFQVDQPQHF
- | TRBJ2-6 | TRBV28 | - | TGTGCCAGCAGCCAAGTAGCCAACGTCCTGACTTTC | CASSQVANVLTF
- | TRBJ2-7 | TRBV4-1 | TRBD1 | TGCGCCAGCAGCCAAGGGGACAGGGACTACGAGCAGTACTTC | CASSQGDRDYEQYF
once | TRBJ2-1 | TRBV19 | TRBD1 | TGTGCCAGTAGTATCGCGGACAGGGGTCTCAATGAGCAGTTCTTC | CASSIADRGLNEQFF
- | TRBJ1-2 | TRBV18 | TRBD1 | TGTGCCAGCTCACCACGGGCACAGGGGGCGATCTATGGCTACACCTTC | CASSPRAQGAIYGYTF
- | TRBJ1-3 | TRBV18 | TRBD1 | TGTGCCAGCTCACTAGACAGGGGCTCATCTGGAAACACCATATATTTT | CASSLDRGSSGNTIYF
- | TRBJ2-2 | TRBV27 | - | TGTGCCAGCAGTTTATCGACGGGTAACACCGGGGAGCTGTTTTTT | CASSLSTGNTGELFF
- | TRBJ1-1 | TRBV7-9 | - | TGTGCCAGCAGCCCCAGATCGAACCAAGCTTTCTTT | CASSPRSNQAFF
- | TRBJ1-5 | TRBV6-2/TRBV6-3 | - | TGTGCCAGCAGTGTACTCAGGCGTACTTGGCAGCCCCAGCATTTT | CASSVLRRTWQPQHF
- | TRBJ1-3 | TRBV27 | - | TGTGCCTCGTGGACTGGAAACACCATATATTTT | CASWTGNTIYF
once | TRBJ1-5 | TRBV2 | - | TGTGCCAGCCGGATGGACAGTAACAATCAGCCCCAGCATTTT | CASRMDSNNQPQHF
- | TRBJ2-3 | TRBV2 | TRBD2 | TGTGCCAGAGCCGGGACTAGCGGGGGAGATACGCAGTATTTT | CARAGTSGGDTQYF
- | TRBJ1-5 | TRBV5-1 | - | TGCGCCAGCAGCTTTGAAGGGGGTGTTAATCAGCCCCAGCATTTT | CASSFEGGVNQPQHF
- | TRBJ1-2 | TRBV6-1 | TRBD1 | TGTGCCAGCAGTGAGGGGGACAGAGCTAACTATGGCTACACCTTC | CASSEGDRANYGYTF
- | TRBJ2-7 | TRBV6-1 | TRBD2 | TGTGCCAGCAGTGAATTAACTAGCGGTGGCTCCTACGAGCAGTACTTC | CASSELTSGGSYEQYF
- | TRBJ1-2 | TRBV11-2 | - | TGTGCCAGCAGCTTACAGGGTCCCGAGTATGGCTACACCTTC | CASSLQGPEYGYTF
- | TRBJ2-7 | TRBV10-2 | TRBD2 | TGCGCCAGCAGCCCCCGGGACTACTACGAGCAGTACTTC | CASSPRDYYEQYF
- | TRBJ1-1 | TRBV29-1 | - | TGCAGCGTGGACAGCATGAACACTGAAGCTTTCTTT | CSVDSMNTEAFF
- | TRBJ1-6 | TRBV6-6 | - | TGTGCCAGCAGTCGAGATCTGGACAACTATAATTCACCCCTCCACTTT | CASSRDLDNYNSPLHF
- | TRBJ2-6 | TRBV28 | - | TGTGCCAGCAGTTTAACCAGGTATCGCTCTGGGGCCAACGTCCTGACTTTC | CASSLTRYRSGANVLTF
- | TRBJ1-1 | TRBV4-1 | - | TGCGCCAGCAGCCCCTGGGAGGGGACTGCTGAAGCTTTCTTT | CASSPWEGTAEAFF
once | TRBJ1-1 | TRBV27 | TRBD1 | TGTGCCAGCAGTCCGCCGGACAGGGCGGTTCGGGCTTTCTTT | CASSPPDRAVRAFF
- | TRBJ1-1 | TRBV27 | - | TGTGCCAGCAGTTGGGGCAGGGGTGTCAAGGCGTTCACTGAAGCTTTCTTT | CASSWGRGVKAFTEAFF
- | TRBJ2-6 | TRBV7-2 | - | TGTGCCAGCAGCCTCATGCCGGGGGGGGCCAACGTCCTGACTTTC | CASSLMPGGANVLTF
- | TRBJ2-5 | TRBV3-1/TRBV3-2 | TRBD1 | TGTGCCAGCAGCCAAGGGACAGGGGCGGGCGGGACCCAGTACTTC | CASSQGTGAGGTQYF
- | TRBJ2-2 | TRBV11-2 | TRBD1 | TGTGCCAGCACTCAAAATACAGGGGCCGCGAACACCGGGGAGCTGTTTTTT | CASTQNTGAANTGELFF
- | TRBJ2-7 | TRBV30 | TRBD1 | TGTGCCTGGGGTTCAGGGGGATCCTACGAGCAGTACTTC | CAWGSGGSYEQYF
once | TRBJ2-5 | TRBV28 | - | TGTGCCAGCAGCGACCAGGAGACCCAGTACTTC | CASSDQETQYF
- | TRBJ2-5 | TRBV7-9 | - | TGTGCCAGCAGCTCTGAGACCCAGTACTTC | CASSSETQYF
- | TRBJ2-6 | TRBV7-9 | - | TGTGCCAGCAGCCTACAGGTTTCTGGGGCCAACGTCCTGACTTTC | CASSLQVSGANVLTF
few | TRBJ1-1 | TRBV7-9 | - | TGTGCCAGCAGCGGACCAGGGCGGGCTTTCTTT | CASSGPGRAFF
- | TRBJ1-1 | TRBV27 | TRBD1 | TGTGCCAGCAGTTGGCGGACAGGACAGGGTTTGAACACTGAAGCTTTCTTT | CASSWRTGQGLNTEAFF
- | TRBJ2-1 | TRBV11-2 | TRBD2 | TGTGCCAGCAGCTTATCTCCGGGACTAGCGGGAGTCAGTGAGCAGTTCTTC | CASSLSPGLAGVSEQFF